These 15 T cell receptor beta chains were sequenced from one sample in a study of radiation and T cells in renal cell carcinoma. Treatment defined: 15 Gy SBRT to primary tumor, nephrectomy 4 weeks later. Generated by immunoSEQ multiplex PCR, the TCRdb table keeps only in-frame clones and is missing some. The top ten hold approximately 16% of the sample, which has approximately 21,000 clones, 47% seen once. The specimen was tumor tissue, collected from a patient whose treatment included radiotherapy and nephrectomy. The origin of the receptors is a woman between 50 and 59 years old with renal cell carcinoma.

This rearrangement joins TRBV4-3 to TRBJ2-5; 11 bases align to TRBD2. Trimming at V came to 4 bases and at J to 2 bases, leaving 6 bases not matched to a gene. The CDR3 has 16 amino acids. Looked up from germline, CDR1 is LGHNA and CDR2 is YSLEER. CDR3 loop: CASSPGLAGLQETQYF. The DNA for the CDR3 is TGCGCCAGCAGCCCTGGACTAGCGGGCCTACAAGAGACCCAGTACTTC.

This clone turned up a few times. The chain combines TRBV7-8 with TRBJ1-6; D is ambiguous. The V end lost 3 bases, the J end lost 8 bases, and 11 bases lay between the germline ends. The CDR3 has 14 residues. Germline V gene sequence: CDR1 SGHVS, CDR2 FQNEAQ. In DNA form, the CDR3 reads TGTGCCAGCAGCTTCCGCCGGGCCGATTCACCCCTCCACTTT. As protein: CASSFRRADSPLHF.

This chain links TRBV7-9 with TRBJ2-3; D is ambiguous. The germline CDR1 and CDR2 sequences are SEHNR and FQNEAQ (reference sequence). V was cut by 7 bases and J by 5 bases, with 31 bases left in between. The CDR3 is made up of 19 amino acids. The CDR3 nucleotides read TGTGCCAGCAAGGCGAGGCTACACACTACGCACGGGCCCGGAGATACGCAGTATTTT. This gives the protein CASKARLHTTHGPGDTQYF.

The chain employs TRBV30 and TRBJ2-7, with 10 bases aligning to TRBD1. CDR1 GTSNPN and CDR2 SVGIG come from the germline V gene (reference sequence). The V and J ends lost 8 bases and 4 bases, in that order; junction bases with no gene match: 20. This CDR3 is 17 amino acids long. In DNA, the CDR3 is TGTGCCCTCAAGGACAGGACCTGGGGACAGGGGAGGTACGAGCAGTACTTC. This sequence encodes CALKDRTWGQGRYEQYF.

The gene calls are TRBV19 and TRBJ1-1; D call uncertain. The CDR3 is 14 residues long. Trimming took off 4 bases at V and 3 bases at J, with 12 bases between the two ends. Germline-derived CDR1 and CDR2 are LNHDA and SQIVND (reference sequence). The CDR3, as DNA: TGTGCCAGTAGTAGCTTCGTGAGGGACACTGAAGCTTTCTTT. Translation: CASSSFVRDTEAFF.

The CDR3 loop is CASSWGRNTEAFF. CDR3 DNA sequence: TGTGCCAGCAGTTGGGGGCGAAACACTGAAGCTTTCTTT. The V gene is TRBV6-6, the J gene TRBJ1-1; TRBD1 might be the D (6 bases). The germline CDR1 and CDR2 sequences are MNHNY and SVGAGI (reference sequence). The CDR3 consists of 13 residues. The V and J ends lost 4 bases and 2 bases respectively, with 8 bases between them.

This clone was picked up a small number of times. The chain employs TRBV20-1 and TRBJ1-1; D remains unclear. The CDR3 runs 10 residues. V dropped 5 bases and J dropped 7 bases, with 8 bases sitting between them. Germline CDR1 reads DFQATT; CDR2 reads SNEGSKA (reference sequence). CDR3 DNA sequence: TGCAGTGCTTCTAATAGTGAAGCTTTCTTT. Translated, it gives CSASNSEAFF.

This clone has ten or more counts. The chain carries TRBV9 and TRBJ2-3; D is perhaps TRBD2 (6 bases). The CDR3 totals 16 residues. The germline V gene encodes CDR1 SGDLS and CDR2 YYNGEE. Deletions cut 4 bases from V and 1 base from J, with 16 bases between. This chain's CDR3 is CASSPGASDGTDTQYF. The CDR3 nucleotides are TGTGCCAGCAGCCCTGGGGCTAGCGACGGCACAGATACGCAGTATTTT.

This chain uses TRBV4-2 with TRBJ2-3, with a possible D match to TRBD2 (6 bases). The germline gives CDR1 LGHNA, CDR2 YNFKEQ. Trimming left V 0 bases short and J 1 base short, with 8 bases between. The CDR3 extends over 15 amino acids. The CDR3 bases are TGTGCCAGCAGCCAAGACCCGGGGGGCACAGATACGCAGTATTTT. Translating gives CASSQDPGGTDTQYF.

This clone occurred a few times. The gene calls are TRBV4-3 and TRBJ2-1, with a tentative D call TRBD2 (6 bases). Trimming took 1 base from V and 1 from J, leaving 8 bases between them. Looked up from germline, CDR1 is LGHNA and CDR2 is YSLEER. The CDR3 length is 15 residues. CDR3 region: CASSQGRGSYNEQFF. The CDR3 bases are TGCGCCAGCAGCCAAGGGCGGGGATCCTACAATGAGCAGTTCTTC.

This clone was counted a few times. The rearrangement links TRBV4-1 to TRBJ1-3; D is possibly TRBD1 (6 bases). The CDR3 spans 14 residues. The germline V gene encodes CDR1 MGHRA and CDR2 YSYEKL. V was shortened by 0 bases and J by 8 bases, with 11 bases between the two germline ends. The CDR3 region is CASSQDRGGYTIYF. CDR3 nucleotide sequence: TGCGCCAGCAGCCAAGATCGGGGGGGCTACACCATATATTTT.

The genes are TRBV10-3 and TRBJ1-1; no clear D. This CDR3 has 12 amino acids. Germline-derived CDR1 and CDR2 are ENHRY and SYGVKD. The germline V and J ends were trimmed by 5 bases and 7 bases, with 11 bases remaining between them. The CDR3 loop is CAISSDGFEAFF. The CDR3 nucleotides are TGTGCCATCAGTTCGGACGGCTTTGAAGCTTTCTTT.

The chain recombines TRBV11-2 with TRBJ2-4; D not certain. Trimming stripped 5 bases from V and 2 bases from J, with 13 bases between. Per germline, CDR1 SGHAT and CDR2 FQNNGV. This CDR3 contains 15 residues. Written as DNA, the CDR3 is TGTGCCAGCAGCCTAACCTGGATCTCCAAAAACATTCAGTACTTC. Translation gives CASSLTWISKNIQYF.

The rearrangement joins TRBV10-2 to TRBJ1-5; 8 bases align to TRBD1. The CDR3 contains 13 residues. V was pared by 5 bases and J by 7 bases, with 4 bases of the junction left unmatched. Per germline, CDR1 WSHSY and CDR2 SAAADI. CDR3 residues: CASSQGARQPQHF. The DNA for the CDR3 is TGCGCCAGCAGTCAGGGGGCGCGACAGCCCCAGCATTTT.

The gene calls are TRBV5-1 and TRBJ2-5, with 8 positions matching TRBD1. Unmatched junction bases numbered 6, after V lost 4 bases and J lost 4 bases. Germline V gene data show CDR1 as SGHRS and CDR2 as YFSETQ. CDR3 length equals 14 residues. The CDR3, as DNA: TGCGCCAGCAGCCGAGGACAGGGTAGAGAGACCCAGTACTTC. It encodes CASSRGQGRETQYF.